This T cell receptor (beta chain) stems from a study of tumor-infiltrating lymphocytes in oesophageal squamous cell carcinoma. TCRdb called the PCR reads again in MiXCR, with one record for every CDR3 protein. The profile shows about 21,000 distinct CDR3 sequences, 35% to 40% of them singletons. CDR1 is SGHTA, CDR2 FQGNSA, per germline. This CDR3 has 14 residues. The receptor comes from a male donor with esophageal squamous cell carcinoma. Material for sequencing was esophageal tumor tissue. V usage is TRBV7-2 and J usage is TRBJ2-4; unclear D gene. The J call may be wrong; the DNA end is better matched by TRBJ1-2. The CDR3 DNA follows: TGTGCCAGCAGCTTAGTTTGGACGAACTATGGCTACACCTTC. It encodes CASSLVWTNYGYTF.